Listed here are 14 T cell receptor beta chains from one sample, sequenced in a study of lymphopenia after photon versus proton radiotherapy. Assay used: immunoSEQ multiplex PCR; TCRdb lists only in-frame clones, some missing. The sample lists about 26,000 clones; roughly 87% were seen once. The specimen comprised peripheral blood, sampled from a patient treated with photon-based radiotherapy. These receptor sequences come from a woman aged 50 to 60 with pancreatic cancer.

J is TRBJ1-2 and V is TRBV5-6; D not resolved. The CDR3 is 14 residues long. V was pared by 1 base and J by 1 base, with 8 bases between. The V gene's germline CDR1 is SGHDT and CDR2 YYEEEE. CDR3 residues: CASSLIQSNYGYTF. The CDR3 nucleotides are TGTGCCAGCAGCTTGATTCAAAGTAACTATGGCTACACCTTC.

This clone was recorded a few times. The chain is built from TRBV7-9 and TRBJ2-1, with 12 positions matching TRBD2. The germline V gene encodes CDR1 SEHNR and CDR2 FQNEAQ (reference sequence). V dropped 4 bases and J dropped 3; count of bases not matched to a gene: 7. This CDR3 is 17 amino acids long. CDR3 in DNA: TGTGCCAGCAGCTCCCCCCGACTAGCGGGAGACTACAATGAGCAGTTCTTC. Its translation: CASSSPRLAGDYNEQFF. The full variable domain, rest sourced from reference TRBV7-9 and TRBJ2-1, is DTGVSQNPRHKITKRGQNVTFRCDPISEHNRLYWYRQTLGQGPEFLTYFQNEAQLEKSRLLSDRFSAERPKGSFSTLEIQRTEQGDSAMYLCASSSPRLAGDYNEQFFGPGTRLTVL.

This chain connects TRBV29-1 to TRBJ2-3; 14 bases agree with TRBD2. V lost 1 base to trimming and J lost 7 bases; unmatched junction nucleotides: 1. The CDR3 extends over 14 amino acids. The germline gives CDR1 SQVTM, CDR2 ANQGSEA. The CDR3 here is CSVEGTSGRYTQYF. The CDR3 DNA sequence: TGCAGCGTTGAAGGGACTAGCGGGAGGTATACGCAGTATTTT.

The gene calls are TRBV7-9 and TRBJ1-4, with D hard to call. The CDR3 is made up of 14 amino acids. The germline CDR1 and CDR2 sequences are SEHNR and FQNEAQ (reference sequence). V was pared by 5 bases and J by 4 bases, with 11 bases between. Here the CDR3 reads CASSDVRSNEKLFF. In nucleotides, the CDR3 is TGTGCCAGCAGCGATGTCAGGAGTAATGAAAAACTGTTTTTT.

The gene calls are TRBV27 and TRBJ1-1; D is perhaps TRBD1 (6 bases). The length of the CDR3 is 14 residues. V was trimmed by 3 bases and J by 4 bases, leaving 12 bases between them. The germline CDR1 and CDR2 sequences are MNHEY and SMNVEV (reference sequence). The DNA for the CDR3 is TGTGCCAGCAGTTTTTGGGGGCAGAGCACTGAAGCTTTCTTT. It is translated as CASSFWGQSTEAFF.

The chain carries TRBV1 and TRBJ2-6; no DNA check was done on the table's D call, TRBD1. TRBV1 is a pseudogene locus. The CDR3 loop spans 13 amino acids. CDR3 loop: CTSAQSRANVLTF. The CDR3 DNA reads as TGCACCAGTGCACAAAGTCGGGCCAACGTCCTGACTTTC.

The chain employs TRBV5-6 and TRBJ2-7; D possibly uses TRBD1 or TRBD2 (6 bases each). Trimming pared 0 bases from V and 7 bases from J, leaving 17 bases between. Germline assignment: CDR1 SGHDT and CDR2 YYEEEE. The CDR3 is 15 residues long. The CDR3 loop is CASSLATGKAGEQYF. In DNA form, the CDR3 reads TGTGCCAGCAGCTTGGCTACAGGGAAAGCGGGTGAGCAGTACTTC.

The CDR3 sequence is CAWSVQVTANYGYTF. In nucleotides, the CDR3 is TGTGCCTGGAGTGTACAGGTGACAGCAAACTATGGCTACACCTTC. The chain has TRBV30 and TRBJ1-2; D possibly corresponds to TRBD1 (5 bases). Germline V gives CDR1 GTSNPN, CDR2 SVGIG (reference sequence). CDR3 length: 15 residues. The ends were cut back, 0 bases at V and 2 bases at J, with 13 bases in the middle.

V usage is TRBV7-8 and J usage is TRBJ2-5, with 9 bases aligning to TRBD1. V was pared by 5 bases and J by 3 bases, with 7 bases of the junction left unmatched. Germline assignment: CDR1 SGHVS and CDR2 FQNEAQ. The CDR3 spans 15 residues. The CDR3, as DNA: TGTGCCAGCAGCCCTCCCGGGACAGGGAAAGAGACCCAGTACTTC. Its translation: CASSPPGTGKETQYF.

This clone has a single count. The chain couples TRBV6-6 to TRBJ2-7, with 7 bases identical to TRBD1. CDR1 MNHNY and CDR2 SVGAGI come from the germline V gene (reference sequence). The CDR3 length is 13 residues. V shed 6 bases, J shed 6 bases, and the junction held 8 bases outside the gene matches. CDR3 sequence (DNA): TGTGCCAGCAGCCTCGGACAGGATGGCGAGCAGTACTTC. Its protein product is CASSLGQDGEQYF.

J is TRBJ1-2 and V is TRBV19; no reliable D call. This CDR3 region has 15 residues. Germline CDR1 reads LNHDA; CDR2 reads SQIVND (reference sequence). The germline V and J ends were trimmed by 0 bases and 6 bases, with 14 bases remaining between them. This CDR3 reads CASSIDLTGPHGYTF. In DNA form, the CDR3 reads TGTGCCAGTAGTATAGATCTAACCGGGCCCCATGGCTACACCTTC.

The gene calls are TRBV7-6 and TRBJ2-1, with TRBD2 as a possible D gene (5 bases). The CDR3 covers 17 residues. In germline, CDR1 is SGHVS, CDR2 FNYEAQ. The V end was cut by 1 base, the J end by 0 bases, with 13 bases between. The CDR3 coding sequence is TGTGCCAGCAGCTTAGTCGCTAGCAGAATCTCCTACAATGAGCAGTTCTTC. Translating it yields CASSLVASRISYNEQFF.

The V call is TRBV29-1, the J call TRBJ2-3, with 8 bases identical to TRBD1. The CDR3 extends over 12 amino acids. Germline assignment: CDR1 SQVTM and CDR2 ANQGSEA. Germline trimming cut 7 bases from V and 2 bases from J; bases unmatched to any gene: 2. CDR3 in amino acids: CSAGGHTDTQYF. CDR3 in DNA: TGCAGCGCAGGGGGCCACACAGATACGCAGTATTTT.

The rearrangement uses TRBV5-6 and TRBJ1-5, with 8 bases aligning to TRBD1. The germline V gene encodes CDR1 SGHDT and CDR2 YYEEEE. This CDR3 contains 15 residues. Trimming at V came to 0 bases and at J to 4 bases, leaving 3 bases not matched to a gene. This chain's CDR3 is CASSLGQGRNQPQHF. The CDR3 DNA is TGTGCCAGCAGCTTGGGACAGGGGAGGAATCAGCCCCAGCATTTT.